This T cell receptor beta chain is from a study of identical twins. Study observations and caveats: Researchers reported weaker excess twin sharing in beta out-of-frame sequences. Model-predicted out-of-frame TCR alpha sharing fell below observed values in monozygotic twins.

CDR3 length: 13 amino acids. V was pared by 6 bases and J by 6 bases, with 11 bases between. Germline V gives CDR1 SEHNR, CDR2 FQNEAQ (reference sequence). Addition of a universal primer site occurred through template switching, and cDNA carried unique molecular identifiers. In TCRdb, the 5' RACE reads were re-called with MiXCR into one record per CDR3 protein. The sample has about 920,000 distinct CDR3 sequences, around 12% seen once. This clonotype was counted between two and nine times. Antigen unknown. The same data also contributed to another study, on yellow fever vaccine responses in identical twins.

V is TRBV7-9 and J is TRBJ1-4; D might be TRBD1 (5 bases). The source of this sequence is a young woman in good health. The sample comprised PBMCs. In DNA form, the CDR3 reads TGTGCCAGCAGGGGACGGGGAGATGAAAAACTGTTTTTT. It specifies CASRGRGDEKLFF.